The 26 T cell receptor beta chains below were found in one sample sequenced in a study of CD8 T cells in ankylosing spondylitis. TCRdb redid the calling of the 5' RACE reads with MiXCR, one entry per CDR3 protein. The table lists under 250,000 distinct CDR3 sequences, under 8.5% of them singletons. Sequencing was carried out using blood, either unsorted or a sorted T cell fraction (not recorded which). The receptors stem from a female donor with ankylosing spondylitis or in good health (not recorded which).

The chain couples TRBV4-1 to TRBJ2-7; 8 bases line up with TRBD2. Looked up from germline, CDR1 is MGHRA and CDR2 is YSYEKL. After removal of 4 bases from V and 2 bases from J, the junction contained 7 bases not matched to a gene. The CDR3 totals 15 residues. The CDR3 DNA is TGCGCCAGCAGCCCCCGCAGCGGGGGTACCTACGAGCAGTACTTC. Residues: CASSPRSGGTYEQYF.

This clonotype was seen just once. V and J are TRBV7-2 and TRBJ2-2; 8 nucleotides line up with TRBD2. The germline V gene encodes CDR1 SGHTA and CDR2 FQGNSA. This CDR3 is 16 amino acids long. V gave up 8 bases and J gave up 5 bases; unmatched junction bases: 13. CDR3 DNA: TGTGCCAGCGGCATTCGGGCGGGAGGAGGGACCGGGGAGCTGTTTTTT. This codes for CASGIRAGGGTGELFF. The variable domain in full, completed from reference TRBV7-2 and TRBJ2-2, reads GAGVSQSPSNKVTEKGKDVELRCDPISGHTALYWYRQSLGQGLEFLIYFQGNSAPDKSGLPSDRFSAERTGGSVSTLTIQRTQQEDSAVYLCASGIRAGGGTGELFFGEGSRLTVL.

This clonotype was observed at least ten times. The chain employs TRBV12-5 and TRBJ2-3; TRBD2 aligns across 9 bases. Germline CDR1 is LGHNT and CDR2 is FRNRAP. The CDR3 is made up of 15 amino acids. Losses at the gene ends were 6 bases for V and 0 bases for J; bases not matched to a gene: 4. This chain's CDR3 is CASGATSGSTDTQYF. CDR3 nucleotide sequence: TGTGCTAGTGGGGCGACTAGCGGAAGCACAGATACGCAGTATTTT.

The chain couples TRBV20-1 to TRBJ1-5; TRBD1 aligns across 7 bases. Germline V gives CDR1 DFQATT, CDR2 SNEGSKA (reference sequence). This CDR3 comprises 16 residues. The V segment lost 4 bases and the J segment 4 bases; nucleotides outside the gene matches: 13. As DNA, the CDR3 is TGCAGTGCTATCGCCGATATGGGGACAGCTAATCAGCCCCAGCATTTT. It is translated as CSAIADMGTANQPQHF.

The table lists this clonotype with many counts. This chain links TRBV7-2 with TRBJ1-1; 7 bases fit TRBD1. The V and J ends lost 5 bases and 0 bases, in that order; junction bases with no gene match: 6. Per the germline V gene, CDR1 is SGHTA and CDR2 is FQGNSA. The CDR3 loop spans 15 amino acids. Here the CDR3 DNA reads TGTGCCAGCAGCGCCCGACAGGGAGTGAACACTGAAGCTTTCTTT. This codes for CASSARQGVNTEAFF.

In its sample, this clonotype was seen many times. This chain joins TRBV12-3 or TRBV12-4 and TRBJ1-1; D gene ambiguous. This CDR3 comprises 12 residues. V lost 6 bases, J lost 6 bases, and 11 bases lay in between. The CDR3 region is CASSFLVSEAFF. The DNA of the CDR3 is TGTGCCAGCAGCTTTCTTGTCTCTGAAGCTTTCTTT.

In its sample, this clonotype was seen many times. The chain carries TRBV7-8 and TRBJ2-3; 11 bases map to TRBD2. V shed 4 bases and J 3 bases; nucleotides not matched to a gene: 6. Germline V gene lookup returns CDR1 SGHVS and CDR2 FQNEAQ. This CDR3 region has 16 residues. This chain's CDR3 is CASSSLAGGGTDTQYF. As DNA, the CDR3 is TGTGCCAGCAGCTCTCTAGCGGGAGGTGGGACAGATACGCAGTATTTT.

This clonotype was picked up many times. Here the CDR3 DNA reads TGTGCCAGCAGCTTGGTAGTCTTAGGGGGGGAGACCCAGTACTTC. Its translation is CASSLVVLGGETQYF. The chain has TRBV11-2 and TRBJ2-5; D is tentatively TRBD1 or TRBD2 (6 bases each). Germline CDR1 is SGHAT and CDR2 is FQNNGV. With 3 bases removed from V and 5 bases from J, the gap between germline ends came to 16 bases. The CDR3 is made up of 15 amino acids.

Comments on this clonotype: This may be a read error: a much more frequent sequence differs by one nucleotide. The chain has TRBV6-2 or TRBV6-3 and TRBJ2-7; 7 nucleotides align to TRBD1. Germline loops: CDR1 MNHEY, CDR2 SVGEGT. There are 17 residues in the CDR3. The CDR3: CASSYQEGGRFTYEQCF. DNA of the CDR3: TGTGCCAGCAGTTACCAAGAAGGGGGCCGGTTTACCTACGAGCAGTGCTTC.

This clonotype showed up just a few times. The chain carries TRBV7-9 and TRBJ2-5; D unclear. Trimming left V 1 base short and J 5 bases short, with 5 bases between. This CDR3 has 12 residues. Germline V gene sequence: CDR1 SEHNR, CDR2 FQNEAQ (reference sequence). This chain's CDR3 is CASSLESETQYF. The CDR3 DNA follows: TGTGCCAGCAGCTTAGAGTCGGAGACCCAGTACTTC. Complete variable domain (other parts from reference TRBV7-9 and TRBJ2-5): DTGVSQNPRHKITKRGQNVTFRCDPISEHNRLYWYRQTLGQGPEFLTYFQNEAQLEKSRLLSDRFSAERPKGSFSTLEIQRTEQGDSAMYLCASSLESETQYFGPGTRLLVL.

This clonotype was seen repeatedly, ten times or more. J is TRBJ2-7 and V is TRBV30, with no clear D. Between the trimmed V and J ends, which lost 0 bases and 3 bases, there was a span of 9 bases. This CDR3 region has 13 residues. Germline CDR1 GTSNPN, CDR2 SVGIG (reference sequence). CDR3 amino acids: CAWSVSLYYEQYF. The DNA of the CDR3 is TGTGCCTGGAGTGTATCACTTTACTACGAGCAGTACTTC.

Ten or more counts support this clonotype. Written as DNA, the CDR3 is TGTGCCTGGAGGGACAGGGATCAGCCCCAGCATTTT. The encoded protein is CAWRDRDQPQHF. This chain connects TRBV30 to TRBJ1-5; 8 nucleotides line up with TRBD1. V trimming: 3 bases; J trimming: 5 bases; junction bases outside the gene matches: 0. The CDR3 extends over 12 amino acids. Per the germline V gene, CDR1 is GTSNPN and CDR2 is SVGIG (reference sequence).

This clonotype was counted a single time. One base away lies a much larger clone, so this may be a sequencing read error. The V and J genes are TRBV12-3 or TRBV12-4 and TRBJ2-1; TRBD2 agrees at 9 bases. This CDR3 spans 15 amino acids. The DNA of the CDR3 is TGTGTCAGCAGCCGTAGCGGGAGCACCTACAATGAGCAGTTCTTC. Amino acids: CVSSRSGSTYNEQFF.

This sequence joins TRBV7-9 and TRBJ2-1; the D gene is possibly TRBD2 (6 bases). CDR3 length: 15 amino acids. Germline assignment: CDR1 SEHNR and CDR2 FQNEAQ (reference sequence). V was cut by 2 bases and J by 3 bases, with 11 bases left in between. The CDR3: CASSLPGVLYNEQFF. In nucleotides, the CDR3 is TGTGCCAGCAGCTTACCGGGAGTGCTCTACAATGAGCAGTTCTTC.

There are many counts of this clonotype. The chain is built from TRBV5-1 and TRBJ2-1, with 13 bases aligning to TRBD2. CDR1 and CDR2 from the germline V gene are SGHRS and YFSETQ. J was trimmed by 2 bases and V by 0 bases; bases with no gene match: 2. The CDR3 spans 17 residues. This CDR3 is CASSLGTSGSTYNEQFF. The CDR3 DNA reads TGCGCCAGCAGCTTGGGGACTAGCGGGAGCACCTACAATGAGCAGTTCTTC.

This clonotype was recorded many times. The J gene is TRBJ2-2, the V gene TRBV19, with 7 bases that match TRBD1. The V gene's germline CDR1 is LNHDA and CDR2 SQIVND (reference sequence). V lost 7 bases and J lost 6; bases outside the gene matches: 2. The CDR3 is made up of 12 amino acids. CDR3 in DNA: TGTGCCAGTAACACAGGGGCCGGGGAGCTGTTTTTT. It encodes CASNTGAGELFF.

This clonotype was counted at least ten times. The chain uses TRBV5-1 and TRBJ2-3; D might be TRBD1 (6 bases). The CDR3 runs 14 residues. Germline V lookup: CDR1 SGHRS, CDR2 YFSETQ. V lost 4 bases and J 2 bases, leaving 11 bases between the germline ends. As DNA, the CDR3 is TGCGCCAGCAGCCCCGGACAGACCACAGATACGCAGTATTTT. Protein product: CASSPGQTTDTQYF.

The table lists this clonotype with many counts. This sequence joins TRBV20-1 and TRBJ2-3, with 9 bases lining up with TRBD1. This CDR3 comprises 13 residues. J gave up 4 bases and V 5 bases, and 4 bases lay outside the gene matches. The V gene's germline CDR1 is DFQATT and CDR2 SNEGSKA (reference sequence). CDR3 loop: CSASGTGPDTQYF. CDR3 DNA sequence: TGCAGTGCTTCCGGGACAGGGCCAGATACGCAGTATTTT.

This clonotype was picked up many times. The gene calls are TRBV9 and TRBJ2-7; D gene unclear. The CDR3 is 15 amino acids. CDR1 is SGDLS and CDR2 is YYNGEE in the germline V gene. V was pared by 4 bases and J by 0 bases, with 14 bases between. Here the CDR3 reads CASSPRGPLSYEQYF. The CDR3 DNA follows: TGTGCCAGCAGCCCTCGTGGCCCGCTCTCCTACGAGCAGTACTTC.

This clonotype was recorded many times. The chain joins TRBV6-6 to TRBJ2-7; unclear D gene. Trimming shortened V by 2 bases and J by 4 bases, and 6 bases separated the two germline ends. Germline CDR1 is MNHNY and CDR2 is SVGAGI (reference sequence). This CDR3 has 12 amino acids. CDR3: CASSYGRYEQYF. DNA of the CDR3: TGTGCCAGCAGTTACGGTCGTTACGAGCAGTACTTC.

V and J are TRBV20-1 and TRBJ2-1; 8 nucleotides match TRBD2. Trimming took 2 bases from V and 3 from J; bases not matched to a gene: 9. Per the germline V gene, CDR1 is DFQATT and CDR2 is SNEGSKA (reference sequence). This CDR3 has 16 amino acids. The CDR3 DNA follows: TGCAGTGCTAGACCAAGTTCTAGCGGGCACTACAATGAGCAGTTCTTC. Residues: CSARPSSSGHYNEQFF.

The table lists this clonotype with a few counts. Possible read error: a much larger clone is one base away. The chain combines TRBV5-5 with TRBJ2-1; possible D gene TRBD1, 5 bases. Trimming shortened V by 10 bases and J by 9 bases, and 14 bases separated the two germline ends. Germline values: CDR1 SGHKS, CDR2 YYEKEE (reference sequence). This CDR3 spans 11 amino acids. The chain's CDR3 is CAGQGRGEQFF. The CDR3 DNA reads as TGTGCCGGCCAGGGAAGGGGTGAGCAGTTCTTC. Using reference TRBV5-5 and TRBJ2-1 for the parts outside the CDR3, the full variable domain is DAGVTQSPTHLIKTRGQQVTLRCSPISGHKSVSWYQQVLGQGPQFIFQYYEKEERGRGNFPDRFSARQFPNYSSELNVNALLLGDSALYLCAGQGRGEQFFGPGTRLTVL.

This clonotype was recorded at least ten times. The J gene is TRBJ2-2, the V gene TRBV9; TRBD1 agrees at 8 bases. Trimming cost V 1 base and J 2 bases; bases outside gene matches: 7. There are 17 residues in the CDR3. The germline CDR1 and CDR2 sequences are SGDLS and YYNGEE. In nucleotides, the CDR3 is TGTGCCAGCAGCGTACCCTCGGACAGGGTAAACACCGGGGAGCTGTTTTTT. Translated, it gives CASSVPSDRVNTGELFF. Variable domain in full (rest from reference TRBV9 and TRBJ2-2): DSGVTQTPKHLITATGQRVTLRCSPRSGDLSVYWYQQSLDQGLQFLIQYYNGEERAKGNILERFSAQQFPDLHSELNLSSLELGDSALYFCASSVPSDRVNTGELFFGEGSRLTVL.

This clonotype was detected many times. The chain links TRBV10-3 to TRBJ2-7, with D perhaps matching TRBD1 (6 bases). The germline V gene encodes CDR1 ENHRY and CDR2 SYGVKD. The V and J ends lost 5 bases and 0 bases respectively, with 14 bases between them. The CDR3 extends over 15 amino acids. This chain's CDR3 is CAISHGDRSSYEQYF. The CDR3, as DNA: TGTGCCATCAGTCACGGTGACAGGTCCTCCTACGAGCAGTACTTC.

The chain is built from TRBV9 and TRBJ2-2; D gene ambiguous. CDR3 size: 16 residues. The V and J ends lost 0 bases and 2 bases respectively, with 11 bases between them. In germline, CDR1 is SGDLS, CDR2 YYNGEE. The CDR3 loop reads CASSVERLINTGELFF. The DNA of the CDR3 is TGTGCCAGCAGCGTAGAAAGGTTGATTAACACCGGGGAGCTGTTTTTT.

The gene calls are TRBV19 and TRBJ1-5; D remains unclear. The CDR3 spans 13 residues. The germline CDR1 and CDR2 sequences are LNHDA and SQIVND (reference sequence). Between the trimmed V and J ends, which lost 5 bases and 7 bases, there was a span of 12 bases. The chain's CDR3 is CASSLGKGQPQHF. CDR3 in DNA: TGTGCCAGTAGTCTAGGTAAAGGACAGCCCCAGCATTTT.